This TCR beta chain was retrieved from a study of T cell changes during pregnancy in multiple sclerosis. This CDR3 is built from 13 residues. Germline CDR1 is SGHKS and CDR2 is YYEKEE (reference sequence). V was trimmed by 0 bases and J by 7 bases, leaving 8 bases between them. Profiled with immunoSEQ multiplex PCR; TCRdb holds only in-frame clones, not every one. The table shows tens of thousands of clones, with roughly 88% occurring only once. This sample comprised peripheral blood, obtained after pregnancy. The clonotype comes from a female donor in good health, enrolled as a control in a pregnancy study. The chain employs TRBV5-5 and TRBJ2-1, with unresolved D. CDR3 loop: CASSLAARNEQFF. CDR3 coding DNA: TGTGCCAGCAGCTTGGCCGCCCGGAATGAGCAGTTCTTC.